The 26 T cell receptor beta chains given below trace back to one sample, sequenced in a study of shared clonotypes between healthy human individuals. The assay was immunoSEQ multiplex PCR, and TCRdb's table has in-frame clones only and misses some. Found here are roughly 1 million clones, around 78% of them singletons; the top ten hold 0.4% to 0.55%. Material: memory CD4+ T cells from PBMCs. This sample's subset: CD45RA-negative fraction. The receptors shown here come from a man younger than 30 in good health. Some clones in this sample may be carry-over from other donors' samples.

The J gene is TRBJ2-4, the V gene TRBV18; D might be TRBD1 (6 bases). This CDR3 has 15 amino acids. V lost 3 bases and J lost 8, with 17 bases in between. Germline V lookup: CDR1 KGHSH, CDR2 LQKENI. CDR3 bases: TGTGCCAGCTCACCCCCGGGGCAGGGGAACGACATTCAGTACTTC. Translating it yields CASSPPGQGNDIQYF.

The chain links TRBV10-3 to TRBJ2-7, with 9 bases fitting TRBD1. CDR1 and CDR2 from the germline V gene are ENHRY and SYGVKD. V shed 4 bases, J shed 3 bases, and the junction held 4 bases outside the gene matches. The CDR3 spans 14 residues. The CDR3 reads CAISVGGQGYEQYF. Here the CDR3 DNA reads TGTGCCATCAGTGTTGGGGGACAGGGCTACGAGCAGTACTTC.

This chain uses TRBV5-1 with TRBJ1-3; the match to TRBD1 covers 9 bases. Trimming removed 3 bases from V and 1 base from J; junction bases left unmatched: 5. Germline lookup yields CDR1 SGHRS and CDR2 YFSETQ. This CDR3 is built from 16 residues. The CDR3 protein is CASSSTGGASGNTIYF. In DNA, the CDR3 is TGCGCCAGCAGCTCGACAGGGGGAGCATCTGGAAACACCATATATTTT.

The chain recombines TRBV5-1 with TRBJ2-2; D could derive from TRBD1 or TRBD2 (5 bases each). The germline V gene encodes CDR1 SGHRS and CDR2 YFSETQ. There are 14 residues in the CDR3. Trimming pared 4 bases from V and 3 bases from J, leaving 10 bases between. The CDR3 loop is CASSRDGYTGELFF. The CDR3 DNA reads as TGCGCCAGCAGCAGGGACGGGTACACCGGGGAGCTGTTTTTT.

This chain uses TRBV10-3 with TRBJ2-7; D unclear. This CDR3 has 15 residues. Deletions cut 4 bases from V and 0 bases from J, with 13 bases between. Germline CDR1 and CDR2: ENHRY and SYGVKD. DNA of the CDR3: TGTGCCATCAGTGTCTCGGCGGTCAGCTCCTACGAGCAGTACTTC. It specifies CAISVSAVSSYEQYF.

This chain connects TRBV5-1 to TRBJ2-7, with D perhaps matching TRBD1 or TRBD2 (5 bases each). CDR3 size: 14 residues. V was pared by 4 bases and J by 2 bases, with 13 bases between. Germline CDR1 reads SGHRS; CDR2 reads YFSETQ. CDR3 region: CASSDPQGPYEQYF. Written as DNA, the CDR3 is TGCGCCAGCAGCGATCCCCAGGGACCCTACGAGCAGTACTTC.

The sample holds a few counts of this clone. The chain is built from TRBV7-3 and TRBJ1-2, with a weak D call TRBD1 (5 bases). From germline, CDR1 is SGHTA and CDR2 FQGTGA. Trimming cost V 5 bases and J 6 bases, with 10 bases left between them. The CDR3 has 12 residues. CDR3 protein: CASSIWGNGYTF. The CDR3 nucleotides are TGTGCCAGCAGCATTTGGGGGAATGGCTACACCTTC.

The DNA for the CDR3 is TGTGCCAGCAGCAGACAACCCGGGCCCACAGATACGCAGTATTTT. Its translation is CASSRQPGPTDTQYF. J is TRBJ2-3 and V is TRBV11-2; D call uncertain. CDR3 length: 15 amino acids. CDR1 and CDR2 (germline): SGHAT, FQNNGV. Deletions cut 5 bases from V and 2 bases from J, with 14 bases between.

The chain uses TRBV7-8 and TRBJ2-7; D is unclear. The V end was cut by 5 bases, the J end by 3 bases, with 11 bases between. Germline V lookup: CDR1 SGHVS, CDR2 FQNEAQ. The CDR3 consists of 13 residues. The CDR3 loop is CASSRQALYEQYF. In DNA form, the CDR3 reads TGTGCCAGCAGCCGGCAGGCGCTCTACGAGCAGTACTTC.

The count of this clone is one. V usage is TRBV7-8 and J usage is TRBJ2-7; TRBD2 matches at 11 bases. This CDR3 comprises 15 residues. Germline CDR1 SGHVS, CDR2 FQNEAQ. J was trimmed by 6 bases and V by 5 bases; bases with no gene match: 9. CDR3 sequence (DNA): TGTGCCAGCAGCCGAACTAGCGGGAGTATCCGCGAGCAGTACTTC. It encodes CASSRTSGSIREQYF.

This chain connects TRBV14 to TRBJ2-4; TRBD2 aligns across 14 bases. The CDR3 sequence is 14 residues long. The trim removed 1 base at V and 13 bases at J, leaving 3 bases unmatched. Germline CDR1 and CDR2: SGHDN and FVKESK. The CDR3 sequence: CASSQGLAGGAQYF. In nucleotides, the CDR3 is TGTGCCAGCAGCCAAGGACTAGCGGGAGGGGCCCAGTACTTC. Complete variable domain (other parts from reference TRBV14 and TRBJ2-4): EAGVTQFPSHSVIEKGQTVTLRCDPISGHDNLYWYRRVMGKEIKFLLHFVKESKQDESGMPNNRFLAERTGGTYSTLKVQPAELEDSGVYFCASSQGLAGGAQYFGAGTRLSVL.

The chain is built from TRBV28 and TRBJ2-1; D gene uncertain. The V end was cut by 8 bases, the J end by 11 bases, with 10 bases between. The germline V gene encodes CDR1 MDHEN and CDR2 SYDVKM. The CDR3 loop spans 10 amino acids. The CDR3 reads CASLGRKQFF. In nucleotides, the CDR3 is TGTGCCAGCTTAGGACGGAAGCAGTTCTTC.

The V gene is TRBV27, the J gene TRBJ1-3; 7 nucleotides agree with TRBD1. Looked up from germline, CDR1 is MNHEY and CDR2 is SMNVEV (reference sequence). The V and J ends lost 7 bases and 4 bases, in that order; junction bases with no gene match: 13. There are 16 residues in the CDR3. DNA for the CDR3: TGTGCCAGCACCCTTCCAGGGGGAGAACAAGGAAACACCATATATTTT. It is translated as CASTLPGGEQGNTIYF.

This CDR3 is CASTLRTGMNTEAFF. CDR3 in DNA: TGTGCCAGCACCTTAAGGACAGGAATGAACACTGAAGCTTTCTTT. The J gene is TRBJ1-1, the V gene TRBV6-1; TRBD1 aligns across 7 bases. V lost 7 bases and J lost 0; bases outside the gene matches: 8. The germline CDR1 and CDR2 sequences are MNHNS and SASEGT. The CDR3 extends over 15 amino acids.

The CDR3 DNA follows: TGTGCCAGCAGCCCTGGGACAGGCCCCTACGAGCAGTACTTC. It specifies CASSPGTGPYEQYF. The rearrangement links TRBV7-2 to TRBJ2-7, with 8 bases matching TRBD1. Germline values: CDR1 SGHTA, CDR2 FQGNSA. This CDR3 has 14 residues. V lost 5 bases to trimming and J lost 2 bases; unmatched junction nucleotides: 5.

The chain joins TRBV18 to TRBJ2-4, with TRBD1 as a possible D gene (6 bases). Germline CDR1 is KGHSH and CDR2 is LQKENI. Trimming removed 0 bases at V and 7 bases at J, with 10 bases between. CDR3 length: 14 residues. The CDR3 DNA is TGTGCCAGCTCACCACCGTCCCAGGGGAACATTCAGTACTTC. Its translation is CASSPPSQGNIQYF.

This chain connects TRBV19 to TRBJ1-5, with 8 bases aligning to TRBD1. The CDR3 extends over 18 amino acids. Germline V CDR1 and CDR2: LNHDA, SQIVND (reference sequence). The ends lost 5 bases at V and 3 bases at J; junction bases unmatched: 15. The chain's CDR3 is CASSPQSLGQGHNQPQHF. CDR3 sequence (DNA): TGTGCCAGTAGTCCTCAAAGTCTTGGACAGGGTCACAATCAGCCCCAGCATTTT.

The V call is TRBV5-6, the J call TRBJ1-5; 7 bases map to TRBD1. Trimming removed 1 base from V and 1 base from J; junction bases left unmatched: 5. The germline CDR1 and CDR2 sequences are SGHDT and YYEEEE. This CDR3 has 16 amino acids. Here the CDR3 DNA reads TGTGCCAGCAGCTTGTACCGGGACAGAAGCAATCAGCCCCAGCATTTT. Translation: CASSLYRDRSNQPQHF.

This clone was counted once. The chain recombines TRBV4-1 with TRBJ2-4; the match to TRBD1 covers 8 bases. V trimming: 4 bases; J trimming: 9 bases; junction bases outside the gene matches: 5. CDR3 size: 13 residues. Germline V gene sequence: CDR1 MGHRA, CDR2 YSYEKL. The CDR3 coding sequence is TGCGCCAGCAGCCTCCCGACAGGGGCCATTCAGTACTTC. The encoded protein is CASSLPTGAIQYF.

This chain's CDR3 is CASRRTGVPSEEKLFF. CDR3 in DNA: TGTGCCAGCAGACGGACAGGGGTCCCATCGGAAGAAAAACTGTTTTTT. The chain links TRBV28 to TRBJ1-4; 9 bases line up with TRBD1. Per germline, CDR1 MDHEN and CDR2 SYDVKM. The V segment lost 6 bases and the J segment 8 bases; nucleotides outside the gene matches: 13. This CDR3 contains 16 residues.

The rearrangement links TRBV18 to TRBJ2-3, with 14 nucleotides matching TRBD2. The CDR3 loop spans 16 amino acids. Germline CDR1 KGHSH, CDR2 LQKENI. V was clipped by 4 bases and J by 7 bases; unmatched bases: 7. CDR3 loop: CASSQGTSGSINTQYF. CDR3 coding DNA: TGTGCCAGCTCACAAGGGACTAGCGGGAGTATAAATACGCAGTATTTT.

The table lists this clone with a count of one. This CDR3 is CASSLAGLGTGELFF. The DNA for the CDR3 is TGTGCCAGCAGCTTAGCAGGGCTTGGGACCGGGGAGCTGTTTTTT. The rearrangement links TRBV7-6 to TRBJ2-2; no definite D call. V dropped 0 bases and J dropped 5 bases, with 10 bases sitting between them. This CDR3 region has 15 residues. Germline-derived CDR1 and CDR2 are SGHVS and FNYEAQ.

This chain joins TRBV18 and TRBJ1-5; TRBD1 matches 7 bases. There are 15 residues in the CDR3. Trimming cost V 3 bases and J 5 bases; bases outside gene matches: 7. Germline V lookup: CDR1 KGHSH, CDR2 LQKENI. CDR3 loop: CASSPLTGSDQPQHF. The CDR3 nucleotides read TGTGCCAGCTCACCTTTGACAGGGTCCGATCAGCCCCAGCATTTT. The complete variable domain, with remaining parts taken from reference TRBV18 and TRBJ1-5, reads NAGVMQNPRHLVRRRGQEARLRCSPMKGHSHVYWYRQLPEEGLKFMVYLQKENIIDESGMPKERFSAEFPKEGPSILRIQQVVRGDSAAYFCASSPLTGSDQPQHFGDGTRLSIL.

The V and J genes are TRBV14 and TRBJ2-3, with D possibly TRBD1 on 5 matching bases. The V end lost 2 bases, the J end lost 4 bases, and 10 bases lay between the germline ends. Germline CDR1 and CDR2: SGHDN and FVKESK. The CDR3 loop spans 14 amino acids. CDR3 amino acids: CASSQRGVADTQYF. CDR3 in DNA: TGTGCCAGCAGCCAAAGGGGCGTGGCAGATACGCAGTATTTT.

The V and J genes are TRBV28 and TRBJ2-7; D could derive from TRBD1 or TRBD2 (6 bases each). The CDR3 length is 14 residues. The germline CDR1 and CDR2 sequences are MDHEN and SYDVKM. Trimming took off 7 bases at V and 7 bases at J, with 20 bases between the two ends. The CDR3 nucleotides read TGTGCCAGCAACCCTGTGGGGGGCCGGGAAGAGCAGTACTTC. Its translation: CASNPVGGREEQYF.

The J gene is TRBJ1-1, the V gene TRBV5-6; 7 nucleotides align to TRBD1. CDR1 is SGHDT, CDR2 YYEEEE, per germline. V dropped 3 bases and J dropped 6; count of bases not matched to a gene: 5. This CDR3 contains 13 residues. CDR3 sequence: CASSWNRGAEAFF. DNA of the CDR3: TGTGCCAGCAGCTGGAACAGGGGCGCTGAAGCTTTCTTT.